Each of the 17 T cell receptor beta chains below was sequenced from the same sample in a study of sequential checkpoint blockade in melanoma. The treatment is: randomized to nivolumab then ipilimumab (arm A) or the reverse (arm B). Assay: immunoSEQ multiplex PCR; the TCRdb copy retains only in-frame clones and omits some. The data contain some 9,200 clones, roughly 24% of them singletons. The sequences come from tumor tissue (inferred from file names), collected from a patient given nivolumab and ipilimumab in sequence. The receptors were sampled from a human donor with melanoma.

The V call is TRBV19, the J call TRBJ1-6; 8 positions match TRBD1. The CDR3 extends over 17 amino acids. Germline V gene sequence: CDR1 LNHDA, CDR2 SQIVND (reference sequence). The V and J ends lost 4 bases and 0 bases, in that order; junction bases with no gene match: 5. The DNA for the CDR3 is TGTGCCAGTAGTACGCGGGACAGGAGCTCCTATAATTCACCCCTCCACTTT. It translates to CASSTRDRSSYNSPLHF.

This chain links TRBV12-5 with TRBJ1-1; 11 bases map to TRBD1. The CDR3 is 13 residues long. V trimming: 6 bases; J trimming: 10 bases; junction bases outside the gene matches: 7. CDR1 is LGHNT, CDR2 FRNRAP, per germline. The CDR3 DNA sequence: TGTGCTAGTGGCCTTTCCGGGACAGGGGGAGCTTTCTTT. Its translation: CASGLSGTGGAFF.

This clone is judged medium-sized. The CDR3 here is CASSEAGGKYNEQFF. CDR3 bases: TGTGCCAGCAGTGAGGCGGGGGGGAAGTACAATGAGCAGTTCTTC. The chain links TRBV6-8 to TRBJ2-1, with 9 bases fitting TRBD2. With 5 bases clipped from V and 4 bases from J, the junction kept 6 bases outside the gene matches. The CDR3 is 15 residues long. The germline V gene encodes CDR1 MNHGY and CDR2 SAAAGT.

This sequence joins TRBV5-1 and TRBJ1-1; D remains unclear. The V end was cut by 0 bases, the J end by 7 bases, with 16 bases between. Germline V gives CDR1 SGHRS, CDR2 YFSETQ. This CDR3 is 15 amino acids long. As DNA, the CDR3 is TGCGCCAGCAGCTTGGATGATGGGCGCTATGATGAAGCTTTCTTT. It codes for CASSLDDGRYDEAFF.

This chain links TRBV6-8 with TRBJ2-2; D is possibly TRBD2 (7 bases). CDR3 length: 16 amino acids. V was pared by 4 bases and J by 5 bases, with 17 bases between. Germline values: CDR1 MNHGY, CDR2 SAAAGT. The CDR3 DNA reads TGTGCCAGCAGTTTTTGGATGGGGGGGCGGACCGGGGAGCTGTTTTTT. It yields the protein CASSFWMGGRTGELFF.

V usage is TRBV19 and J usage is TRBJ1-6; 9 positions match TRBD1. CDR1 is LNHDA and CDR2 is SQIVND in the germline V gene (reference sequence). V lost 5 bases, J lost 6 bases, and 5 bases stayed unmatched. This CDR3 has 15 amino acids. The CDR3 DNA is TGTGCCAGTAGTTGGGACAGGGAGGGTAATTCACCCCTCCACTTT. It translates to CASSWDREGNSPLHF.

This clone is medium-sized. The chain employs TRBV11-3 and TRBJ2-7; 11 bases agree with TRBD1. CDR3 length: 15 residues. Germline V gives CDR1 SGHNT, CDR2 YENEEA. The ends lost 5 bases at V and 0 bases at J; junction bases unmatched: 3. In DNA form, the CDR3 reads TGTGCCAGCAGCCCAGGGACAGGGGGCTCCTACGAGCAGTACTTC. It yields the protein CASSPGTGGSYEQYF.

This clone was counted many times. The chain couples TRBV6-8 to TRBJ2-7; D remains ambiguous. This CDR3 is 17 amino acids long. From germline, CDR1 is MNHGY and CDR2 SAAAGT. Trimming removed 0 bases from V and 3 bases from J, with 18 bases in between. CDR3 region: CASSYSIRTGRHYEQYF. The CDR3 nucleotides read TGTGCCAGCAGTTACTCAATCCGGACGGGCCGCCACTACGAGCAGTACTTC.

The V gene is TRBV11-3, the J gene TRBJ2-5; 10 nucleotides align to TRBD2. This CDR3 comprises 16 residues. J was trimmed by 5 bases and V by 5 bases; bases with no gene match: 11. Germline CDR1 reads SGHNT; CDR2 reads YENEEA. The CDR3 DNA reads TGTGCCAGCAGCCCCCCCCAGCGGGGGGGCCTGGAGACCCAGTACTTC. Translation gives CASSPPQRGGLETQYF.

This clone has a handful of counts. V and J are TRBV28 and TRBJ1-1, with 7 bases lining up with TRBD1. V gave up 3 bases and J gave up 1 base; unmatched junction bases: 17. The CDR3 spans 19 residues. The V gene's germline CDR1 is MDHEN and CDR2 SYDVKM. CDR3 in amino acids: CASSFSLGPGQQKNTEAFF. The DNA of the CDR3 is TGTGCCAGCAGTTTTTCCCTGGGCCCGGGACAGCAAAAGAACACTGAAGCTTTCTTT.

In this sample, this clone turned up many times. The V and J genes are TRBV11-3 and TRBJ2-3; weak D call: TRBD2 (7 bases). Per the germline V gene, CDR1 is SGHNT and CDR2 is YENEEA. This CDR3 comprises 16 residues. Trimming cost V 5 bases and J 4 bases, with 19 bases left between them. CDR3 region: CASSRQGGGGADTQYF. The CDR3, as DNA: TGTGCCAGCAGCCGTCAGGGCGGGGGCGGCGCAGATACGCAGTATTTT.

The chain couples TRBV18 to TRBJ2-7; D remains unclear. CDR3 length equals 12 residues. V lost 3 bases to trimming and J lost 3 bases, with 6 bases between them. The V gene's germline CDR1 is KGHSH and CDR2 LQKENI. CDR3 residues: CASSPTLYEQYF. The CDR3 DNA sequence: TGTGCCAGCTCACCGACCCTCTACGAGCAGTACTTC.

Many counts were recorded for this clone. The chain uses TRBV4-1 and TRBJ1-2; D unclear. Germline V lookup: CDR1 MGHRA, CDR2 YSYEKL. The CDR3 is 15 residues long. V lost 0 bases and J 7 bases, leaving 15 bases between the germline ends. CDR3 amino acids: CASSQEKGLWGGYTF. For the CDR3, the DNA is TGCGCCAGCAGCCAAGAGAAAGGGTTGTGGGGTGGCTACACCTTC.

This clone was observed a handful of times. J is TRBJ2-7 and V is TRBV28; D may be TRBD2 (7 bases). CDR3 size: 12 residues. The V gene's germline CDR1 is MDHEN and CDR2 SYDVKM. V lost 4 bases to trimming and J lost 5 bases, with 9 bases between them. This chain's CDR3 is CASSWGGHEQYF. CDR3 in DNA: TGTGCCAGCAGTTGGGGGGGGCACGAGCAGTACTTC.

The CDR3: CASSEFTQKHEAFF. For the CDR3, the DNA is TGTGCCAGCAGTGAATTCACACAGAAACATGAAGCTTTCTTT. The chain combines TRBV25-1 with TRBJ1-1, with D unclear. The CDR3 runs 14 residues. Trimming pared 1 base from V and 7 bases from J, leaving 13 bases between. CDR1 is MGHDK and CDR2 is SYGVNS in the germline V gene. The full variable domain, rest sourced from reference TRBV25-1 and TRBJ1-1, is EADIYQTPRYLVIGTGKKITLECSQTMGHDKMYWYQQDPGMELHLIHYSYGVNSTEKGDLSSESTVSRIRTEHFPLTLESARPSHTSQYLCASSEFTQKHEAFFGQGTRLTVV.

Judged by abundance, this clone is medium-sized (0.01 to 0.1%). The V call is TRBV6-8, the J call TRBJ1-3; TRBD1 matches at 7 bases. Unmatched junction bases numbered 12, after V lost 6 bases and J lost 4 bases. This CDR3 spans 16 amino acids. The germline V gene has CDR1 MNHGY and CDR2 SAAAGT. Written as DNA, the CDR3 is TGTGCCAGCAGACCCCACGACAGGGCAAGCGGAAACACCATATATTTT. Its protein is CASRPHDRASGNTIYF.

The rearrangement uses TRBV18 and TRBJ2-7, with a possible D match to TRBD2 (5 bases). Germline V gene data show CDR1 as KGHSH and CDR2 as LQKENI. There are 14 residues in the CDR3. The V end was cut by 6 bases, the J end by 3 bases, with 15 bases between. CDR3 region: CASSPPGLYYEQYF. CDR3 in DNA: TGTGCCAGCTCTCCGCCCGGACTTTACTACGAGCAGTACTTC.